This entry lists 32 T cell receptor beta chains sequenced from one sample in a study of cytomegalovirus exposure and HLA in healthy donors. PCR amplification relied on 60 Vbeta primers (plus 13 Jbeta primers). Profiled with immunoSEQ multiplex PCR; TCRdb holds only in-frame clones, not every one. The sample holds 160,000 or so clones; around four fifths are singletons and the top ten take roughly 10%. Sequencing input: PBMCs. The receptors stem from a man younger than 35 in good health and CMV-seropositive.

V and J are TRBV29-1 and TRBJ1-4; perhaps TRBD1 as D (5 bases). Germline V gives CDR1 SQVTM, CDR2 ANQGSEA. The CDR3 covers 17 residues. Between the trimmed V and J ends, which lost 0 bases and 3 bases, there was a span of 17 bases. For the CDR3, the DNA is TGCAGCGTTGAAGACTCAAGATCAGGGCGGCCTAATGAAAAACTGTTTTTT. As protein: CSVEDSRSGRPNEKLFF.

The chain is built from TRBV5-4 and TRBJ2-1; a possible D gene is TRBD1 (6 bases). The germline gives CDR1 SGHNT, CDR2 YYREEE (reference sequence). The CDR3 is made up of 13 amino acids. Trimming cost V 2 bases and J 6 bases, with 9 bases left between them. CDR3 DNA: TGTGCCAGCAGCTTAAAAGGGGGCAATGAGCAGTTCTTC. This gives the protein CASSLKGGNEQFF.

The CDR3 region is CASSLGGLAQQETQYF. The CDR3, as DNA: TGTGCCAGCAGCTTAGGAGGCTTAGCCCAACAAGAGACCCAGTACTTC. This rearrangement joins TRBV7-9 to TRBJ2-5; D uncertain. This CDR3 is 16 amino acids long. The ends were cut back, 1 base at V and 2 bases at J, with 14 bases in the middle. Per the germline V gene, CDR1 is SEHNR and CDR2 is FQNEAQ (reference sequence).

This CDR3 is CSVEDPETSTDTQYF. The CDR3 DNA reads TGCAGCGTTGAAGATCCAGAGACTAGCACAGATACGCAGTATTTT. The chain is built from TRBV29-1 and TRBJ2-3; D gene uncertain. This CDR3 comprises 15 residues. V lost 0 bases, J lost 0 bases, and 10 bases lay in between. Germline-derived CDR1 and CDR2 are SQVTM and ANQGSEA.

This clone appeared a few times. The gene calls are TRBV29-1 and TRBJ2-1; the match to TRBD2 covers 12 bases. Germline V gene lookup returns CDR1 SQVTM and CDR2 ANQGSEA. With 1 base clipped from V and 0 bases from J, the junction kept 1 base outside the gene matches. This CDR3 has 16 amino acids. Here the CDR3 reads CSVEGTSGISYNEQFF. The CDR3 DNA reads as TGCAGCGTTGAAGGGACTAGCGGGATCTCCTACAATGAGCAGTTCTTC.

The chain recombines TRBV27 with TRBJ1-6; D is uncertain. V lost 2 bases to trimming and J lost 16 bases, with 12 bases between them. This CDR3 has 12 residues. The germline V gene has CDR1 MNHEY and CDR2 SMNVEV (reference sequence). The chain's CDR3 is CASSLPAQELHF. The CDR3 DNA reads as TGTGCCAGCAGTTTACCCGCTCAGGAACTCCACTTT.

This clone has only a few counts. This chain connects TRBV5-1 to TRBJ1-2; 9 bases map to TRBD1. V was clipped by 0 bases and J by 9 bases; unmatched bases: 12. CDR1 is SGHRS and CDR2 is YFSETQ in the germline V gene. This CDR3 is built from 16 residues. The CDR3 spells CASSLGDTGGRLSYTF. The CDR3 DNA reads as TGCGCCAGCAGCTTGGGGGATACAGGGGGCCGCCTGAGCTACACCTTC. Full variable domain (outside the CDR3, taken from reference TRBV5-1 and TRBJ1-2): KAGVTQTPRYLIKTRGQQVTLSCSPISGHRSVSWYQQTPGQGLQFLFEYFSETQRNKGNFPGRFSGRQFSNSRSEMNVSTLELGDSALYLCASSLGDTGGRLSYTFGSGTRLTVV.

This chain uses TRBV2 with TRBJ2-7; a possible D gene is TRBD1 (6 bases). V was clipped by 8 bases and J by 2 bases, with 13 bases between them. Germline values: CDR1 SNHLY, CDR2 FYNNEI. The length of the CDR3 is 13 residues. CDR3 region: CASGTGWPYEQYF. The CDR3 DNA sequence: TGTGCCAGCGGAACAGGGTGGCCCTACGAGCAGTACTTC.

This clone has more than one count but fewer than ten. The chain joins TRBV27 to TRBJ2-1; D is possibly TRBD2 (7 bases). Germline CDR1 reads MNHEY; CDR2 reads SMNVEV (reference sequence). The V and J ends lost 6 bases and 7 bases respectively, with 16 bases between them. The CDR3 has 14 amino acids. CDR3 DNA: TGTGCCAGCAGGCACAGGGACGGGGGGAATGAGCAGTTCTTC. Its protein is CASRHRDGGNEQFF.

The chain employs TRBV4-1 and TRBJ2-7, with D possibly matching TRBD1 (5 bases). With 1 base removed from V and 4 bases from J, the gap between germline ends came to 8 bases. CDR1 is MGHRA, CDR2 YSYEKL, per germline. The CDR3 contains 13 residues. CDR3: CASSQGTTYEQYF. CDR3 DNA: TGCGCCAGCAGCCAAGGGACAACATACGAGCAGTACTTC.

The chain uses TRBV7-8 and TRBJ1-2, with a possible D match to TRBD1 (5 bases). CDR3 length equals 15 residues. Trimming cost V 5 bases and J 3 bases, with 16 bases left between them. The germline gives CDR1 SGHVS, CDR2 FQNEAQ. The chain's CDR3 is CASSPVEGVDYGYTF. The CDR3 DNA is TGTGCCAGCAGCCCAGTTGAAGGGGTCGACTATGGCTACACCTTC. Looking up the rest from reference TRBV7-8 and TRBJ1-2 gives the full variable domain: GAGVSQSPRYKVAKRGQDVALRCDPISGHVSLFWYQQALGQGPEFLTYFQNEAQLDKSGLPSDRFFAERPEGSVSTLKIQRTQQEDSAVYLCASSPVEGVDYGYTFGSGTRLTVV.

The gene calls are TRBV27 and TRBJ2-7, with 7 bases fitting TRBD1. CDR1 is MNHEY and CDR2 is SMNVEV in the germline V gene (reference sequence). V was pared by 3 bases and J by 1 base, with 3 bases of the junction left unmatched. CDR3 length equals 14 residues. CDR3 in DNA: TGTGCCAGCAGTTTCTCAGGGGGATCCTACGAGCAGTACTTC. Protein product: CASSFSGGSYEQYF.

This rearrangement joins TRBV11-2 to TRBJ2-5, with unresolved D. The length of the CDR3 is 17 residues. Looked up from germline, CDR1 is SGHAT and CDR2 is FQNNGV. V gave up 2 bases and J gave up 4 bases, with 20 bases separating them. CDR3 DNA sequence: TGTGCCAGCAGCTTATTTTCTCTCCCTCCCTCCCCAGAGACCCAGTACTTC. As protein: CASSLFSLPPSPETQYF. The whole variable domain, remainder taken from reference TRBV11-2 and TRBJ2-5, is EAGVAQSPRYKIIEKRQSVAFWCNPISGHATLYWYQQILGQGPKLLIQFQNNGVVDDSQLPKDRFSAERLKGVDSTLKIQPAKLEDSAVYLCASSLFSLPPSPETQYFGPGTRLLVL.

V gene TRBV19 combines with J gene TRBJ2-3; TRBD1 matches 7 bases. CDR3 length equals 14 residues. The V segment lost 9 bases and the J segment 8 bases; nucleotides outside the gene matches: 14. CDR1 LNHDA and CDR2 SQIVND come from the germline V gene (reference sequence). CDR3 loop: CASLSGTAAGTQYF. The CDR3 DNA sequence: TGTGCCAGCCTCTCCGGGACAGCGGCGGGTACGCAGTATTTT.

This clone has more than one count but fewer than ten. Different DNA sequences within this sample yield the same CDR3. The chain couples TRBV5-6 to TRBJ2-1; 13 nucleotides line up with TRBD2. Unmatched junction bases numbered 5, after V lost 4 bases and J lost 4 bases. Germline assignment: CDR1 SGHDT and CDR2 YYEEEE. This CDR3 region has 16 residues. Here the CDR3 reads CASSEGLAGIYNEQFF. CDR3 coding DNA: TGTGCCAGCAGCGAGGGACTAGCGGGAATATACAATGAGCAGTTCTTC.

The rearrangement links TRBV30 to TRBJ1-4, with 7 bases lining up with TRBD1. CDR1 GTSNPN and CDR2 SVGIG come from the germline V gene (reference sequence). With 6 bases clipped from V and 7 bases from J, the junction kept 8 bases outside the gene matches. The CDR3 sequence is 13 residues long. CDR3 in amino acids: CACTGVVSEKLFF. CDR3 sequence (DNA): TGTGCCTGTACAGGGGTAGTGAGTGAAAAACTGTTTTTT.

The chain is built from TRBV28 and TRBJ2-7, with TRBD1 identical over 7 bases. Germline V gene data show CDR1 as MDHEN and CDR2 as SYDVKM. The CDR3 consists of 15 residues. V was clipped by 4 bases and J by 0 bases; unmatched bases: 6. CDR3 amino acids: CASSWRTGLSYEQYF. CDR3 sequence (DNA): TGTGCCAGCAGTTGGAGGACAGGCCTCTCCTACGAGCAGTACTTC.

This chain connects TRBV5-1 to TRBJ2-4; 7 bases are shared with TRBD1. V shed 3 bases and J 7 bases; nucleotides not matched to a gene: 7. The CDR3 is 14 amino acids. Looked up from germline, CDR1 is SGHRS and CDR2 is YFSETQ. The CDR3 region has the DNA TGCGCCAGCAGCTCTGACAGGGATGGGAACATTCAGTACTTC. Translated: CASSSDRDGNIQYF.

V and J are TRBV6-5 and TRBJ1-4, with D possibly matching TRBD1 (5 bases). The germline V and J ends were trimmed by 2 bases and 7 bases, with 11 bases remaining between them. The germline CDR1 and CDR2 sequences are MNHEY and SVGAGI. The CDR3 loop spans 14 amino acids. The CDR3 sequence is CASSYQGESEKLFF. The CDR3 DNA follows: TGTGCCAGCAGTTACCAGGGCGAGAGTGAAAAACTGTTTTTT.

The chain is built from TRBV4-2 and TRBJ1-2; possibly TRBD1 for D (5 bases). The CDR3 loop spans 17 amino acids. In germline, CDR1 is LGHNA, CDR2 YNFKEQ. The V end was cut by 1 base, the J end by 3 bases, with 18 bases between. The CDR3 sequence: CASSQGVGAGEDYGYTF. In DNA form, the CDR3 reads TGTGCCAGCAGCCAAGGGGTCGGGGCGGGGGAGGACTATGGCTACACCTTC.

The chain links TRBV29-1 to TRBJ2-3, with 12 bases that match TRBD2. The CDR3 covers 15 residues. CDR1 SQVTM and CDR2 ANQGSEA come from the germline V gene. The junction had 2 bases not matched to a gene; V was cut back by 4 bases and J by 0 bases. The CDR3 loop reads CSVGTSGISTDTQYF. Here the CDR3 DNA reads TGCAGCGTTGGGACTAGCGGGATAAGCACAGATACGCAGTATTTT.

CDR3 in amino acids: CASSLASEGEQFF. The CDR3 bases are TGTGCCAGCAGCTTAGCTAGTGAGGGTGAGCAGTTCTTC. The chain couples TRBV7-7 to TRBJ2-1; TRBD2 might be the D (5 bases). Trimming pared 0 bases from V and 9 bases from J, leaving 9 bases between. The germline V gene encodes CDR1 SSHAT and CDR2 FNYEAQ (reference sequence). The CDR3 is 13 amino acids. Complete variable domain (other parts from reference TRBV7-7 and TRBJ2-1): GAGVSQSPRYKVTKRGQDVTLRCDPISSHATLYWYQQALGQGPEFLTYFNYEAQPDKSGLPSDRFSAERPEGSISTLTIQRTEQRDSAMYRCASSLASEGEQFFGPGTRLTVL.

The rearrangement joins TRBV5-4 to TRBJ1-4; 7 nucleotides agree with TRBD1. The J segment lost 6 bases and the V segment lost 4 bases, leaving 3 bases of the junction unmatched. The CDR3 contains 13 residues. Germline V gene lookup returns CDR1 SGHNT and CDR2 YYREEE (reference sequence). CDR3 sequence (DNA): TGTGCCAGCAGCGAAGACAGGGATGAAAAACTGTTTTTT. It encodes CASSEDRDEKLFF.

The J gene is TRBJ2-7, the V gene TRBV6-5; D perhaps matches TRBD1 (6 bases). This CDR3 comprises 13 residues. Germline CDR1 reads MNHEY; CDR2 reads SVGAGI. V was trimmed by 2 bases and J by 2 bases, leaving 7 bases between them. The CDR3 DNA reads as TGTGCCAGCAGTTACACAGGGCCCTACGAGCAGTACTTC. Translating it yields CASSYTGPYEQYF.

This clone was found once. The chain couples TRBV29-1 to TRBJ2-6; possible D gene TRBD1, 6 bases. Per germline, CDR1 SQVTM and CDR2 ANQGSEA. Trimming took 1 base from V and 2 from J, leaving 15 bases between them. The CDR3 is 17 amino acids. CDR3 DNA sequence: TGCAGCGTTGAAGTGGGGATGGACAGTCCTGGGGCCAACGTCCTGACTTTC. It codes for CSVEVGMDSPGANVLTF.

The V gene is TRBV30, the J gene TRBJ1-3; no firm D call. Trimming stripped 5 bases from V and 0 bases from J, with 8 bases between. The length of the CDR3 is 13 residues. CDR1 is GTSNPN and CDR2 is SVGIG in the germline V gene (reference sequence). DNA of the CDR3: TGTGCCTGGCGTAGGAGCTCTGGAAACACCATATATTTT. Its protein is CAWRRSSGNTIYF.

The chain combines TRBV5-6 with TRBJ2-5, with D maybe TRBD1 (5 bases). CDR1 and CDR2 (germline): SGHDT, YYEEEE. V was clipped by 0 bases and J by 4 bases, with 16 bases between them. The CDR3 totals 16 residues. The CDR3 spells CASSLAGYRNGETQYF. The CDR3 coding sequence is TGTGCCAGCAGCTTGGCCGGTTACAGGAATGGAGAGACCCAGTACTTC.

This clone has a handful of counts. This chain uses TRBV6-1 with TRBJ2-7; D might be TRBD1 (6 bases). V was pared by 8 bases and J by 0 bases, with 11 bases between. The CDR3 is 13 residues long. Germline loops: CDR1 MNHNS, CDR2 SASEGT. DNA of the CDR3: TGTGCCAGCTTGTCGACAGGCTCCTACGAGCAGTACTTC. The encoded protein is CASLSTGSYEQYF.

This clone was seen only once. The rearrangement joins TRBV7-8 to TRBJ2-3, with D possibly TRBD2 on 7 matching bases. V lost 3 bases to trimming and J lost 6 bases, with 13 bases between them. The CDR3 is 14 amino acids. Germline V gives CDR1 SGHVS, CDR2 FQNEAQ. CDR3 sequence (DNA): TGTGCCAGCAGCTTGGGGGGGCAGGGTGATACGCAGTATTTT. Amino acids: CASSLGGQGDTQYF. The whole variable domain, filled in from reference TRBV7-8 and TRBJ2-3, reads GAGVSQSPRYKVAKRGQDVALRCDPISGHVSLFWYQQALGQGPEFLTYFQNEAQLDKSGLPSDRFFAERPEGSVSTLKIQRTQQEDSAVYLCASSLGGQGDTQYFGPGTRLTVL.

The rearrangement joins TRBV5-4 to TRBJ2-7; the match to TRBD2 covers 7 bases. In germline, CDR1 is SGHNT, CDR2 YYREEE (reference sequence). Germline trimming cut 0 bases from V and 0 bases from J; bases unmatched to any gene: 3. The CDR3 consists of 15 residues. CDR3 region: CASSLDGGFSYEQYF. The CDR3 coding sequence is TGTGCCAGCAGCTTGGACGGGGGGTTCTCCTACGAGCAGTACTTC.

V usage is TRBV6-1 and J usage is TRBJ1-1, with a possible D match to TRBD1 (5 bases). V was trimmed by 3 bases and J by 1 base, leaving 6 bases between them. Germline V CDR1 and CDR2: MNHNS, SASEGT. This CDR3 contains 13 residues. The CDR3 coding sequence is TGTGCCAGCAGTGATAGGGGGAACACTGAAGCTTTCTTT. This codes for CASSDRGNTEAFF.

The genes are TRBV6-5 and TRBJ2-2, with 11 nucleotides matching TRBD1. V was clipped by 6 bases and J by 7 bases; unmatched bases: 7. Germline CDR1 is MNHEY and CDR2 is SVGAGI. The CDR3 has 15 amino acids. The CDR3 spells CASSSRDRGIGELFF. The CDR3 DNA follows: TGTGCCAGCAGCTCCCGGGACAGGGGGATCGGGGAGCTGTTTTTT.